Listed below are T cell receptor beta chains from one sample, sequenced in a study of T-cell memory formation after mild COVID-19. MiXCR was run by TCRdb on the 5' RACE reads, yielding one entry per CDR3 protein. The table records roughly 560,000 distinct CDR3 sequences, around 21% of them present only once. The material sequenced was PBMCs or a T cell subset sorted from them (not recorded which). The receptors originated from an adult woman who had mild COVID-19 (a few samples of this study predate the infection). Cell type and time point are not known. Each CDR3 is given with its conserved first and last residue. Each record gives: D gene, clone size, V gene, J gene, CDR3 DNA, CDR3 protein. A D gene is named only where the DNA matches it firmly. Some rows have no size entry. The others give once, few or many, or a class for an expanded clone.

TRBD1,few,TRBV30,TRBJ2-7,TGTGCCTGGGGACAGGGACCCTACGAGCAGTACTTC,CAWGQGPYEQYF
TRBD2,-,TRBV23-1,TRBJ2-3,TGCGCCAGCACTCTAGCGGGGGGTTACTCTAGCACAGATACGCAGTATTTT,CASTLAGGYSSTDTQYF
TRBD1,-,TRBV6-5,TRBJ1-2,TGTGCCAGCAGCCCCCGGACAGGGTTCTATGGCTACACCTTC,CASSPRTGFYGYTF
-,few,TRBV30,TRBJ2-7,TGTGCCTGGAGTGTCAGTACCTACGAGCAGTACTTC,CAWSVSTYEQYF
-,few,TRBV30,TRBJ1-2,TGTGCCTGGGCCGGGGGGGCTGGCTATGGCTACACCTTC,CAWAGGAGYGYTF
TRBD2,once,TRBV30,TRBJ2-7,TGTGCCTGGAAGCTAGCGGGGAGCTCCTACGAGCAGTACTTC,CAWKLAGSSYEQYF
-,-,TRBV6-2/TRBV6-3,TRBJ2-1,TGTGCCACCTCAGGGGGGGCCTACAATGAGCAGTTCTTC,CATSGGAYNEQFF
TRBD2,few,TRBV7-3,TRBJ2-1,TGTGCCAGCGGTGGTAGCGGGAGCAATGAGCAGTTCTTC,CASGGSGSNEQFF
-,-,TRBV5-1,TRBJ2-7,TGCGCCAGCAGCTGGGACACTCTACTCGAGCAGTACTTC,CASSWDTLLEQYF
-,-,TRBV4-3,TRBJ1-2,TGCGCCAGCAGCCAGGTCTCCATTATAGCTAACTATGGCTACACCTTC,CASSQVSIIANYGYTF
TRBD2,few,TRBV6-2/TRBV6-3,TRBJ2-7,TGTGCCAGCAGTCTCGGGAGGCGGAGCTCCTACGAGCAGTACTTC,CASSLGRRSSYEQYF
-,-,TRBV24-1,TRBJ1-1,TGTGCCACCAGTGATTTGCATGAAGCGATCCCTGAAGCTTTCTTT,CATSDLHEAIPEAFF
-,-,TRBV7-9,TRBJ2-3,TGTGCCAGCAGCTTAGCACAGACAGATACGCAGTATTTT,CASSLAQTDTQYF
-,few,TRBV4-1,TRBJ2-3,TGCGCCAGCAGCCAGCCCGGGAGTCACACAGATACGCAGTATTTT,CASSQPGSHTDTQYF
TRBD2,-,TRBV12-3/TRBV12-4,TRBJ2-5,TGTGCCAGCAGTTTAGCGCGTCTCCTAGCGGGAGGTCTCAACCAAGAGACCCAGTACTTC,CASSLARLLAGGLNQETQYF
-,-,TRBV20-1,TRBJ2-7,TGCAGTGCTAGCGGGCACGGCTCCTACGAGCAGTACTTC,CSASGHGSYEQYF
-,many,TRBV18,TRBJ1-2,TGTGCCAGCTCAAGACAGTATGGCTACACCTTC,CASSRQYGYTF
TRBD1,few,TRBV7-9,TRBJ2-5,TGTGCCAGCAGCCCGTCCACAGGGGGCGCAGAGACCCAGTACTTC,CASSPSTGGAETQYF